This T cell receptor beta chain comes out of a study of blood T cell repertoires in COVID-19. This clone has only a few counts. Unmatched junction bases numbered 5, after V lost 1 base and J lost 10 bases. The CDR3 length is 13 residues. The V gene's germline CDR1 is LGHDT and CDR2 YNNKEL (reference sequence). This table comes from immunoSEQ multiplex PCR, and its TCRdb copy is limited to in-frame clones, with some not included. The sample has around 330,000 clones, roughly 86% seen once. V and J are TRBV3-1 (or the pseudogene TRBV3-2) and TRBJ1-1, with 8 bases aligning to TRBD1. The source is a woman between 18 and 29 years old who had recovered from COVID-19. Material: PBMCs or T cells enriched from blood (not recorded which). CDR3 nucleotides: TGTGCCAGCAGCCAAGGTTCTCAGGGGGCAGCTTTCTTT. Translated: CASSQGSQGAAFF.